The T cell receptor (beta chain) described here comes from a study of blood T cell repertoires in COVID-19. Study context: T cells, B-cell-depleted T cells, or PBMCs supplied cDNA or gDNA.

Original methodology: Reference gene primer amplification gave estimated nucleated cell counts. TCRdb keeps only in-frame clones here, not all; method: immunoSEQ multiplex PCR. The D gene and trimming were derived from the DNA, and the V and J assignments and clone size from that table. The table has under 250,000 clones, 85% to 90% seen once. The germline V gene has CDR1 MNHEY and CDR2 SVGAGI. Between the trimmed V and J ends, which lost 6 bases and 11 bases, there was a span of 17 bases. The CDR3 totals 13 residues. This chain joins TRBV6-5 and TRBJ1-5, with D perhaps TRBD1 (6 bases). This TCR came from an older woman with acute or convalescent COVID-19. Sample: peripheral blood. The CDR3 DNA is TGTGCCAGCAGCCCAGGACAGAAAGTGGCCCAGCATTTT. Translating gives CASSPGQKVAQHF.